This TCR beta chain was recorded in a study of blood T cell repertoires in COVID-19. Across the whole study: Researchers got acute and convalescent COVID-19 samples from the United States, Italy and Spain. PBMCs, B-cell-depleted T cells, or T cells provided the cDNA or gDNA that made up the material.

The authors' processing: Amplification of reference gene primers was used by the study to estimate nucleated cell counts. TCRdb's copy holds only in-frame clones and misses some; the assay was immunoSEQ multiplex PCR. From that table come the V and J calls and clone size; the DNA was used to work out D and trimming. The data hold approximately 110,000 clones, with around four fifths observed a single time. Germline CDR1 is SGHRS and CDR2 is YFSETQ. Trimming removed 4 bases from V and 1 base from J; junction bases left unmatched: 4. This CDR3 is built from 14 residues. This clonotype was obtained from a woman aged 40 to 50 with acute or convalescent COVID-19. This sequence joins TRBV5-1 and TRBJ2-7, with TRBD1 identical over 8 bases. The sequenced sample was peripheral blood. The CDR3 is CASSGNRGSYEQYF. The CDR3 bases are TGCGCCAGCAGCGGGAACAGGGGGTCCTACGAGCAGTACTTC. The variable domain in full, completed from reference TRBV5-1 and TRBJ2-7, reads KAGVTQTPRYLIKTRGQQVTLSCSPISGHRSVSWYQQTPGQGLQFLFEYFSETQRNKGNFPGRFSGRQFSNSRSEMNVSTLELGDSALYLCASSGNRGSYEQYFGPGTRLTVT.